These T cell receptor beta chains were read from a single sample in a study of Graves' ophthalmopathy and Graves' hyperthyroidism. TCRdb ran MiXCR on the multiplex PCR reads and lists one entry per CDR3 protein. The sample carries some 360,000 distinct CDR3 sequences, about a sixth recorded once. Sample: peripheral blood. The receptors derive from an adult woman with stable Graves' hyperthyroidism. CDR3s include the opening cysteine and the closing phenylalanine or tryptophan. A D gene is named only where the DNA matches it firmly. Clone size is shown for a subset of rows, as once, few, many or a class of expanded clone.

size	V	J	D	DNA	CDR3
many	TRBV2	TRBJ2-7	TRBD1	TGTGCCAGCAAGGACAGGGAAGGATACGAGCAGTACTTC	CASKDREGYEQYF
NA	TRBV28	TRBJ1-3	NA	TGTGCCAGCAGTTCGAGGACAGCCTCTGGAAACACCATATATTTT	CASSSRTASGNTIYF
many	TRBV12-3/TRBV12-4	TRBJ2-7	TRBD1	TGTGCCAGCAGTCCCCAGGACAGGGGGTCTTACGAGCAGTACTTC	CASSPQDRGSYEQYF
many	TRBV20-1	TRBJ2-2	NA	TGCAGTGCCTGGGGCCTCGGGGAGCTGTTTTTT	CSAWGLGELFF
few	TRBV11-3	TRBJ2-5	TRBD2	TGTGCCAGCAGCGCTAGCGGGAGGGCCGGAGAGACCCAGTACTTC	CASSASGRAGETQYF
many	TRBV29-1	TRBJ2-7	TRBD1	TGCAGCGCCAACGACAGGGGACTTGGGTACGAGCAGTACTTC	CSANDRGLGYEQYF
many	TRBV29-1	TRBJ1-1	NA	TGCAGCGCAGGGAGGATGGATCGGAACACTGAAGCTTTCTTT	CSAGRMDRNTEAFF
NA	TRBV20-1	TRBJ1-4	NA	TGCAGTGCTATAACGACAGACCTAAATGAAAAACTGTTTTTT	CSAITTDLNEKLFF
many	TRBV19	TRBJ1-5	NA	TGTGCCAGTAGTATAACCTCGAGGGGAGTGCCCCAGCATTTT	CASSITSRGVPQHF
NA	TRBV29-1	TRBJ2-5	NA	TGCAGCCTCCTGGGGCTTGAAGAGACCCAGTACTTC	CSLLGLEETQYF
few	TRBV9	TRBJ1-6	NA	TGTGCCAGCAGCGTATTTTCGGGGGGGGGTAATTCACCCCTCCACTTT	CASSVFSGGGNSPLHF
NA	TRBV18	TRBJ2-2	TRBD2	TGTGCCAGCTCACCACAGGAGCGGGAGATCCTCGGGGAGCTGTTTTTT	CASSPQEREILGELFF
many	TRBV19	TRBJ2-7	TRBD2	TGTGCCAGTAGTACCTCTCGGACTAGCGCCTCCTACGAGCAGTACTTC	CASSTSRTSASYEQYF
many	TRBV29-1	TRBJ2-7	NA	TGCAGCGTTAAGAGCGGTACCTACGAGCAGTACTTC	CSVKSGTYEQYF
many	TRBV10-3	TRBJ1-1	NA	TGTGCCATCAGTGAGTCGCCACAGAACACTGAAGCTTTCTTT	CAISESPQNTEAFF
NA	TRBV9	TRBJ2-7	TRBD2	TGTGCCAGCAGCGTACCCGGGGAGCGGGGGGGTGGCGAGCAGTACTTC	CASSVPGERGGGEQYF
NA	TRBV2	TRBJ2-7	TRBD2	TGTGCCAGTCGACTAGCGGGAGGATCTCTAGAGCAGTACTTC	CASRLAGGSLEQYF
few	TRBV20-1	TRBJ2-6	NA	TGCAGTGCTCCACGGCGGCGACGCTCTGGGGCCAACGTCCTGACTTTC	CSAPRRRRSGANVLTF
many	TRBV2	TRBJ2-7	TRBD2	TGTGCCAGCAGGCGCGAAGGACTAGCGGGGGACCTCTCCTACGAGCAGTACTTC	CASRREGLAGDLSYEQYF
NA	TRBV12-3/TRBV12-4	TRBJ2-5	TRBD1	TGTGCCAGCAGTAACCGGGACAGGGAAGATGCCCAGTACTTC	CASSNRDREDAQYF
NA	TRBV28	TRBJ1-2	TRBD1	TGTGCCAGCAGTGGACAGGGGGCATACTATGGCTACACCTTC	CASSGQGAYYGYTF
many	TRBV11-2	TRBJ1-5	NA	TGTGCCAGCAGCTTAGATGGAATAGCCCAGCATTTT	CASSLDGIAQHF
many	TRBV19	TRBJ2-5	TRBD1	TGTGCCAGTAGTATAAAGCTACGGGACAGGGGAGAGACCCAGTACTTC	CASSIKLRDRGETQYF
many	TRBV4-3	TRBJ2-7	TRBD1	TGCGCCAGCAGCCAAGGACAGGGGACCTACGAGCAGTACTTC	CASSQGQGTYEQYF
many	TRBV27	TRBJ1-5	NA	TGTGCCAGCGGGGCTAGGGTCGGCCAGCCCCAGCATTTT	CASGARVGQPQHF
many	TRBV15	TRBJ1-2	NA	TGTGCCACCAGCAGAGATTTAACGGCTGGCTACACCTTC	CATSRDLTAGYTF
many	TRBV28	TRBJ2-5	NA	TGTGCCAGCAGTCGAGGGGGGGAGAAAGGAGAGACCCAGTACTTC	CASSRGGEKGETQYF
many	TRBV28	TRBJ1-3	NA	TGTGCCAGCAGTGCCTATGGAAACACCATATATTTT	CASSAYGNTIYF
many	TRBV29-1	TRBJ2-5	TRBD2	TGCAGCGTTGTAGGCGGGGGCCAAGAGACCCAGTACTTC	CSVVGGGQETQYF
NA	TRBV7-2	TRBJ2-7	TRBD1	TGTGCCAGCAGCTCCACCCGGGACAGGGGCGAGCAGTACTTC	CASSSTRDRGEQYF
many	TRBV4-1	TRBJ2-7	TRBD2	TGCGCCAGCAGCCAAGATGGGACTAGCGGTTATATCACCTACGAGCAGTACTTC	CASSQDGTSGYITYEQYF
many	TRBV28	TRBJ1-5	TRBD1	TGTGCCAGCAGTTATCGGCCCAGGGGGAGCAATCAGCCCCAGCATTTT	CASSYRPRGSNQPQHF
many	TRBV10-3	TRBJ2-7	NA	TGTGCCATCAGTGATTCGCGGGACCCCGAGCAGTACTTC	CAISDSRDPEQYF
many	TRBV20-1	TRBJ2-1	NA	TGCAGTGCTAGAGACTATCGACTGCCCAATGAGCAGTTCTTC	CSARDYRLPNEQFF
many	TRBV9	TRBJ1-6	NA	TGTGCCAGCAACCCCTCCGGGCAGGCTAATTCACCCCTCCACTTT	CASNPSGQANSPLHF
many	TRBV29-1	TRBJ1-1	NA	TGCAGCGTTGAAAAGAACCCGAACACTGAAGCTTTCTTT	CSVEKNPNTEAFF
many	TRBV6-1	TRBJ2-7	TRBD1	TGTGCCAGCAGTGAAGCCCGGACAGGGCTCTCCTACGAGCAGTACTTC	CASSEARTGLSYEQYF
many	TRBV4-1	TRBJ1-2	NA	TGCGCCAGCAGCCAAGAATACAGCGTTCTTTATGGCTACACCTTC	CASSQEYSVLYGYTF
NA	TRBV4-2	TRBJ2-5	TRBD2	TGTGCCAGCAGCCAAGCGGTAGCGGGAGGCCCTCAAGAGACCCAGTACTTC	CASSQAVAGGPQETQYF
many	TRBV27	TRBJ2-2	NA	TGTGCCAGCAGTTCAGAGGACAAGAACACCGGGGAGCTGTTTTTT	CASSSEDKNTGELFF
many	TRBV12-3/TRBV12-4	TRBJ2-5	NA	TGTGCCAGCAGTTTCACTGGCGGCCAAGAGACCCAGTACTTC	CASSFTGGQETQYF
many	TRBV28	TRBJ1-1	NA	TGTGCCAGCAGTCTCAGTGCGAACACTGAAGCTTTCTTT	CASSLSANTEAFF
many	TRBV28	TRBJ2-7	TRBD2	TGTGCCAGCAGTTTGTCTTCTTTTGGCAGCGGGAGTTTGGGGGAGCAGTACTTC	CASSLSSFGSGSLGEQYF
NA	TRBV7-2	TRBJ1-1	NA	TGTGCCAGCAGCTTAAGGACCAGCGGGGCTGAAGCTTTCTTT	CASSLRTSGAEAFF
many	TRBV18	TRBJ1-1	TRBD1	TGTGCCAGCTCACCCCGGACAGGAGAGAACACTGAAGCTTTCTTT	CASSPRTGENTEAFF
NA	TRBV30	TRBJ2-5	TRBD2	TGTGCCTGGGGAACCGGACTAGCGGACCAAGAGACCCAGTACTTC	CAWGTGLADQETQYF
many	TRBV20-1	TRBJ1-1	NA	TGCAGTGCTTCGAAGAGCGGGCCATGGGCTTTCTTT	CSASKSGPWAFF
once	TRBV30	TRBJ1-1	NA	TGTGCCAGTGACGGTATGATGAACACTGAAGCTTTCTTT	CASDGMMNTEAFF
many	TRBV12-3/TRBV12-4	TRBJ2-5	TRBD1	TGTGCCAGCAGTTTGGGGACAGGGTTAGAGACCCAGTACTTC	CASSLGTGLETQYF
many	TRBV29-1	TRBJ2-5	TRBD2	TGCAGCGCTCGCCCCAGGACTAGCGCATTCGAGACCCAGTACTTC	CSARPRTSAFETQYF
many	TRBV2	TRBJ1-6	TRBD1	TGTGCCAGCGACGGCCGAGGACAGGGAAATTCACCCCTCCACTTT	CASDGRGQGNSPLHF
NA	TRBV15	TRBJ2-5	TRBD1	TGTGCCACCAGCAGAACGGACAGGGGGCCAGGGGAGACCCAGTACTTC	CATSRTDRGPGETQYF
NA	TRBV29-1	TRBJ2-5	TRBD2	TGCAGCGTTGGTCTAGCGGGACGTGAGACCCAGTACTTC	CSVGLAGRETQYF